This T cell receptor (beta chain) is from a study of cytotoxic CD8 clonotypes in ibrutinib-treated CLL. Study as a whole: Response was recorded as partial in 24 patients and complete in 2; at median about 6 years, 14 remained remitted and some twelve had progressed.

Notes on this clone: Its specificity is unknown.

General study points: Baseline-level clonality went beyond age-matched healthy donors and moved in step with circulating CD8+ T-cell counts. Stable or contracted on treatment, public clonotypes were also uncommon.

Some clones are missing from TCRdb's copy, which holds only in-frame ones; the method was immunoSEQ multiplex PCR. The repertoire holds some 9,800 clones, with around 60% as singletons. The V end was cut by 1 base, the J end by 6 bases, with 8 bases between. There are 13 residues in the CDR3. CDR1 and CDR2 from the germline V gene are SGHRS and YFSETQ. The source is a human donor with chronic lymphocytic leukemia. V and J are TRBV5-1 and TRBJ2-1; perhaps TRBD1 as D (6 bases). The specimen was PBMCs, collected before ibrutinib treatment. CDR3 nucleotides: TGCGCCAGCAGCTTGACAGGGAGCAATGAGCAGTTCTTC. Translating gives CASSLTGSNEQFF.